This T cell receptor beta chain appears in the sequencing data of a study of beta chain features in type 1 diabetes. The CDR3 contains 11 residues. The V end lost 3 bases, the J end lost 6 bases, and 6 bases lay between the germline ends. Germline V lookup: CDR1 SGHAT, CDR2 FQNNGV. This clone was counted between two and nine times. The isolated RNA, all of it, was reverse transcribed, so expressed TCRB transcripts were what got sequenced. Here immunoSEQ multiplex PCR was the method, and the copy in TCRdb shows in-frame clones only, minus some. The repertoire holds 250,000 to 350,000 clones, with roughly 15% as singletons.

The sequence was obtained from a man under 40 in good health. Sequenced: central memory CD4+ T cells from blood. The gene calls are TRBV11-2 and TRBJ2-7; D is ambiguous. In nucleotides, the CDR3 is TGTGCCAGCAGCTTCCCAGGCGAGCAGTACTTC. Protein sequence: CASSFPGEQYF.